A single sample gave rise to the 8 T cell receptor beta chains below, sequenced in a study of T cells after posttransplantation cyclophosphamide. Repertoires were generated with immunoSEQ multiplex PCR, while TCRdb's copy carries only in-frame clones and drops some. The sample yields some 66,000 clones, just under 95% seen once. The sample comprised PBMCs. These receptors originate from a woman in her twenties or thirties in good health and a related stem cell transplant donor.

CDR3 sequence reads: CASSVPGSEGYTF. Written as DNA, the CDR3 is TGTGCCAGCAGCGTACCCGGGAGCGAGGGCTACACCTTC. The chain couples TRBV9 to TRBJ1-2, with D unresolved. The CDR3 contains 13 residues. The V gene lost 1 base and the J gene lost 8 bases, with 12 bases spanning the gap. Germline loops: CDR1 SGDLS, CDR2 YYNGEE.

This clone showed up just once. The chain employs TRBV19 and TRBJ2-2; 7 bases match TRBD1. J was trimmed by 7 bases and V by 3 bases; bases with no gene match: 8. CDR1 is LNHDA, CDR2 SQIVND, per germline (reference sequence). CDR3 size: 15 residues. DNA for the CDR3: TGTGCCAGTAGTATGACAGGGTGGGGGAGCGGGGAGCTGTTTTTT. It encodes CASSMTGWGSGELFF. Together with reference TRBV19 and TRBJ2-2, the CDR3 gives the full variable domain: DGGITQSPKYLFRKEGQNVTLSCEQNLNHDAMYWYRQDPGQGLRLIYYSQIVNDFQKGDIAEGYSVSREKKESFPLTVTSAQKNPTAFYLCASSMTGWGSGELFFGEGSRLTVL.

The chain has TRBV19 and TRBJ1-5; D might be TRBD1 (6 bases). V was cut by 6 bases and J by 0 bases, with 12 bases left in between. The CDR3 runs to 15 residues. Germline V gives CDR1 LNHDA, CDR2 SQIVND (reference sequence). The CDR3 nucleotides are TGTGCCAGTAGGGACAGCTATTATAGCAATCAGCCCCAGCATTTT. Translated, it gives CASRDSYYSNQPQHF.

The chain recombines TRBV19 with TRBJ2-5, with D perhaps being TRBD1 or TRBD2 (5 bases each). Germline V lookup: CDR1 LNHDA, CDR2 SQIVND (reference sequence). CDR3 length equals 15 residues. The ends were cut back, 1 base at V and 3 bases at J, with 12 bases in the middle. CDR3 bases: TGTGCCAGTAGTATAGGGGGGACCTTTGAAGAGACCCAGTACTTC. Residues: CASSIGGTFEETQYF.

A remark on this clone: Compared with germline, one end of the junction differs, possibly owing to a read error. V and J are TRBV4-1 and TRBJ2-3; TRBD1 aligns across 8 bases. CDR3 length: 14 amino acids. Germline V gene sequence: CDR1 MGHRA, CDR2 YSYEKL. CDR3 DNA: TGCGCCGGCAGCCAGGGGGCCGGCACAGATACGCAGTATTTT. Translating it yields CAGSQGAGTDTQYF.

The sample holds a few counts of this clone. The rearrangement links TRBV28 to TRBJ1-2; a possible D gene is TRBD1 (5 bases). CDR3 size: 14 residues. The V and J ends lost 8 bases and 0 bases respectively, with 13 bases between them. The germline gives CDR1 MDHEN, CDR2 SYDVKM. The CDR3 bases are TGTGCCAGCGGGGGACTGAGAGCTAACTATGGCTACACCTTC. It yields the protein CASGGLRANYGYTF.

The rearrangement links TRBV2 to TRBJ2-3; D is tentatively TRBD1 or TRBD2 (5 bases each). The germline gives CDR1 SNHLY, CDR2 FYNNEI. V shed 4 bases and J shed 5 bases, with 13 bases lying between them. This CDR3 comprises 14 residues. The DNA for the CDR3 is TGTGCCAGCAGTGCCCTAAGGGGAGAAGATACGCAGTATTTT. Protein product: CASSALRGEDTQYF. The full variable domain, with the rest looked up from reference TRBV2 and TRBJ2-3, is EPEVTQTPSHQVTQMGQEVILRCVPISNHLYFYWYRQILGQKVEFLVSFYNNEISEKSEIFDDQFSVERPDGSNFTLKIRSTKLEDSAMYFCASSALRGEDTQYFGPGTRLTVL.

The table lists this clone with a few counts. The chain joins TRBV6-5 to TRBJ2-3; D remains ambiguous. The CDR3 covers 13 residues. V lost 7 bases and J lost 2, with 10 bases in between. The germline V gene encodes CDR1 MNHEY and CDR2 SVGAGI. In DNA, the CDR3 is TGTGCCAGCACAAGGGTAAACACAGATACGCAGTATTTT. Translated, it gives CASTRVNTDTQYF.